Detailed here is one T cell receptor (beta chain). Its antigen is undetermined. This sample is drawn from a study of T cell responses to AZD1222 COVID-19 vaccine. Method: immunoSEQ multiplex PCR; TCRdb's copy keeps in-frame clones and lacks some. Of about 100,000 clones listed, approximately 91% were seen once; the top ten hold 1.5% to 2%. V lost 4 bases to trimming and J lost 0 bases; unmatched junction nucleotides: 25. The CDR3 covers 24 residues. Germline loops: CDR1 MRHNA, CDR2 SNTAGT. Study-level points and caveats: There were mostly white British donors and more females than males, and clonal diversity was possibly underestimated. Recipients of two AZD1222 doses showed rising Spike-specific TCR breadth and depth. As reported, nearly half of all spike-specific TCRs target variant regions that are unmutated. Across the whole spike, CD4 TCRs peaked at regions 160-218 and 743-854.

The chain couples TRBV6-4 to TRBJ2-3, with 13 bases aligning to TRBD2. This clonotype was obtained from an adult in good health. The sample here was peripheral blood, taken on day 0 of AZD1222 vaccination. CDR3 sequence reads: CASSASPRGRTSGSLGGSTDTQYF. CDR3 DNA: TGTGCCAGCAGTGCCTCTCCCAGGGGACGGACTAGCGGGAGTCTGGGGGGGAGCACAGATACGCAGTATTTT.